The 9 T cell receptor beta chains below come from one sample, sequenced in a study of T-cell memory formation after mild COVID-19. Each CDR3 protein is one row after TCRdb ran MiXCR on the 5' RACE reads. Of about 560,000 distinct CDR3 sequences in the sample, 20% to 25% were seen once. Sequenced: PBMCs or a T cell subset sorted from them (not recorded which). The receptors originated from an adult woman who had mild COVID-19 (a few samples of this study predate the infection). Cell type and time point are not known.

This clonotype was counted between two and nine times. The rearrangement joins TRBV7-9 to TRBJ2-1, with 7 bases that match TRBD2. Per germline, CDR1 SEHNR and CDR2 FQNEAQ (reference sequence). The CDR3 is 19 residues long. V shed 5 bases, J shed 5 bases, and the junction held 21 bases outside the gene matches. This CDR3 reads CASSPFRAPGGYGNNEQFF. The CDR3, as DNA: TGTGCCAGCAGCCCTTTTCGAGCGCCGGGGGGATATGGTAACAATGAGCAGTTCTTC.

The chain couples TRBV3-1 to TRBJ1-1; D not resolved. The V end lost 4 bases, the J end lost 0 bases, and 12 bases lay between the germline ends. The CDR3 is 15 residues long. Germline values: CDR1 LGHDT, CDR2 YNNKEL (reference sequence). CDR3 coding DNA: TGTGCCAGCAGCCCCTCCACAGCCATGAACACTGAAGCTTTCTTT. As protein: CASSPSTAMNTEAFF.

The V and J genes are TRBV5-6 and TRBJ2-2, with no clear D. CDR1 is SGHDT and CDR2 is YYEEEE in the germline V gene. Deletions cut 6 bases from V and 0 bases from J, with 9 bases between. This CDR3 has 14 amino acids. CDR3 residues: CASTGGANTGELFF. The CDR3 DNA is TGTGCCAGCACTGGCGGCGCGAACACCGGGGAGCTGTTTTTT.

This clonotype was seen more than once but under ten times. The chain is built from TRBV3-1 and TRBJ1-6; D uncertain. The V end was cut by 1 base, the J end by 7 bases, with 14 bases between. The germline V gene has CDR1 LGHDT and CDR2 YNNKEL (reference sequence). The CDR3 has 16 residues. DNA for the CDR3: TGTGCCAGCAGCCAAGGAACGAGACAACGGAATTCACCCCTCCACTTT. Its protein product is CASSQGTRQRNSPLHF.

This sequence joins TRBV7-2 and TRBJ2-1, with D maybe TRBD2 (6 bases). CDR1 and CDR2 (germline): SGHTA, FQGNSA. This CDR3 contains 11 residues. V gave up 6 bases and J gave up 14 bases, with 14 bases separating them. CDR3 sequence reads: CASRAGLPEFF. The CDR3 DNA is TGTGCCAGCAGGGCGGGACTTCCAGAGTTCTTC.

This clonotype was observed a handful of times. The chain uses TRBV12-3 or TRBV12-4 and TRBJ2-5, with a possible D match to TRBD1 (5 bases). V was pared by 6 bases and J by 5 bases, with 16 bases between. CDR3 length equals 14 residues. CDR3 sequence (DNA): TGTGCCAGCAGCCTTGACAGTCCTCGGGAGACCCAGTACTTC. The encoded protein is CASSLDSPRETQYF.

The chain recombines TRBV20-1 with TRBJ1-1, with D tentatively TRBD1 (6 bases). From germline, CDR1 is DFQATT and CDR2 SNEGSKA (reference sequence). The CDR3 covers 14 residues. V shed 7 bases and J shed 4 bases, with 19 bases lying between them. The CDR3 DNA is TGCAGTGTGTCGGGCGGCAGGGGTAGCACTGAAGCTTTCTTT. This encodes CSVSGGRGSTEAFF.

The CDR3 loop is CASSRQSFSGGAHEQFF. CDR3 DNA sequence: TGCGCCAGCAGCCGGCAATCTTTTAGCGGGGGGGCACATGAGCAGTTCTTC. The chain uses TRBV4-1 and TRBJ2-1, with 11 nucleotides matching TRBD2. Germline V gene sequence: CDR1 MGHRA, CDR2 YSYEKL. The CDR3 consists of 17 residues. The V and J ends lost 4 bases and 8 bases, in that order; junction bases with no gene match: 13.

V usage is TRBV6-5 and J usage is TRBJ2-1, with a possible D match to TRBD2 (6 bases). Germline lookup yields CDR1 MNHEY and CDR2 SVGAGI. The CDR3 consists of 14 residues. V lost 6 bases and J lost 5, with 14 bases in between. The CDR3 loop is CASSRGAANNEQFF. The CDR3 DNA sequence: TGTGCCAGCAGCCGCGGGGCAGCAAACAATGAGCAGTTCTTC.